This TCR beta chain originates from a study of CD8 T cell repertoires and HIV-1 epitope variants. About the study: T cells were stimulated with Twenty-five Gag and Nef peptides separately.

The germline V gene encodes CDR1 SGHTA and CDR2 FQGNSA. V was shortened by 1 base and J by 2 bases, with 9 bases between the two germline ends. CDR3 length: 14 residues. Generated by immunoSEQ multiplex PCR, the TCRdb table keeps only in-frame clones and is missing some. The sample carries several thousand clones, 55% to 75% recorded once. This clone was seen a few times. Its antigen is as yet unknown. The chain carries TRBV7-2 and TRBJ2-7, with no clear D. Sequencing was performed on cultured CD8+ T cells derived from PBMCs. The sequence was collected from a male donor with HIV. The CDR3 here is CASSLVVGTYEQYF. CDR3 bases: TGTGCCAGCAGCTTAGTGGTGGGTACCTACGAGCAGTACTTC. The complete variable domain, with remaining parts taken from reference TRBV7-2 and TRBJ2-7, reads GAGVSQSPSNKVTEKGKDVELRCDPISGHTALYWYRQSLGQGLEFLIYFQGNSAPDKSGLPSDRFSAERTGGSVSTLTIQRTQQEDSAVYLCASSLVVGTYEQYFGPGTRLTVT.